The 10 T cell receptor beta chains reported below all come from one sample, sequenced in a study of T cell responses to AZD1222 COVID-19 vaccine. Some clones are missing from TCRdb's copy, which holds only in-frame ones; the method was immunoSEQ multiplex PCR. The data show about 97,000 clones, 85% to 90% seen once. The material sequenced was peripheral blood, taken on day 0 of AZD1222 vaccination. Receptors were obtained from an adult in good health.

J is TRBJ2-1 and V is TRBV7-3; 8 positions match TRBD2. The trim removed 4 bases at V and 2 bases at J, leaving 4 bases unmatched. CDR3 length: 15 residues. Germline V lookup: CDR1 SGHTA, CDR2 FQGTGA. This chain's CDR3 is CASSSGGGPYNEQFF. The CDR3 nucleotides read TGTGCCAGCAGCTCCGGCGGGGGGCCCTACAATGAGCAGTTCTTC.

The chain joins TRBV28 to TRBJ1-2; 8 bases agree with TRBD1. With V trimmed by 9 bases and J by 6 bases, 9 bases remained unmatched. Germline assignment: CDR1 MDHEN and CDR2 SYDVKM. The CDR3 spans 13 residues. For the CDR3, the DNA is TGTGCCAGTGCACAGGGGGGAAGGGATGGCTACACCTTC. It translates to CASAQGGRDGYTF.

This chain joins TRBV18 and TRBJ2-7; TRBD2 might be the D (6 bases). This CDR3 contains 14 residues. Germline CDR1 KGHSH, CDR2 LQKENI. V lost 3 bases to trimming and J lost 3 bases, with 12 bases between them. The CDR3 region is CASSPRDANYEQYF. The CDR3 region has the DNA TGTGCCAGCTCACCGCGGGACGCGAACTACGAGCAGTACTTC.

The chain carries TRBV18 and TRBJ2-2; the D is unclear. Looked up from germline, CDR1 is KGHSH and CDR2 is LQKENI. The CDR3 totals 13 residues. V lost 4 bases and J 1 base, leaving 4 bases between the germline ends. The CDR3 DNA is TGTGCCAGCTCACGCGAGAACACCGGGGAGCTGTTTTTT. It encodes CASSRENTGELFF.

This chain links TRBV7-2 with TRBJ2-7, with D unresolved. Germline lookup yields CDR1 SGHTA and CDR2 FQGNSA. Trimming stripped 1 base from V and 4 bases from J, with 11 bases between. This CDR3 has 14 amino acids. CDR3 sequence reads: CASSLDPSFYEQYF. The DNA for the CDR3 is TGTGCCAGCAGCTTAGACCCTTCGTTTTACGAGCAGTACTTC.

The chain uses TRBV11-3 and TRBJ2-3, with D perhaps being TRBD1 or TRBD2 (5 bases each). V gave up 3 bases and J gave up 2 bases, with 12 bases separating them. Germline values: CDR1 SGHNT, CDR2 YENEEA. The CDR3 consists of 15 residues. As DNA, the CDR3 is TGTGCCAGCAGCTTCGGGGCAAGGACCACAGATACGCAGTATTTT. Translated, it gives CASSFGARTTDTQYF.

The CDR3 DNA reads as TGTGCCAGCCAGGGATCGACATTTACGCAGTATTTT. Protein sequence: CASQGSTFTQYF. The chain recombines TRBV27 with TRBJ2-3; perhaps TRBD1 as D (5 bases). The CDR3 runs to 12 residues. The germline V gene encodes CDR1 MNHEY and CDR2 SMNVEV (reference sequence). V shed 8 bases and J shed 8 bases, with 14 bases lying between them.

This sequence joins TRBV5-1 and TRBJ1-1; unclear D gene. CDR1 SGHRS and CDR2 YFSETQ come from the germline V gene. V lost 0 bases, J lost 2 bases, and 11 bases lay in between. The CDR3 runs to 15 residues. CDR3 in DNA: TGCGCCAGCAGCTTGGATCACGACGCCAACACTGAAGCTTTCTTT. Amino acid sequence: CASSLDHDANTEAFF.

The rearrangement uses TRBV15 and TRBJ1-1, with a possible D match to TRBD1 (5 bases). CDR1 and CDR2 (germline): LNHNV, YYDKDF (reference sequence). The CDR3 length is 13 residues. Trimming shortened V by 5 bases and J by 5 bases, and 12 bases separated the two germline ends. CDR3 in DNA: TGTGCCACCAGCGTCCGGGAGGGGACTGAAGCTTTCTTT. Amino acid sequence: CATSVREGTEAFF.

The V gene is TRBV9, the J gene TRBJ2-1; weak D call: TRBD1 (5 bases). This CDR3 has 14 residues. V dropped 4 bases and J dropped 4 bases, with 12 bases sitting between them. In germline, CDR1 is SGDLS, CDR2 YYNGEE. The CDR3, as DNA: TGTGCCAGCAGCCCACCGACAGCTTACAATGAGCAGTTCTTC. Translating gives CASSPPTAYNEQFF.